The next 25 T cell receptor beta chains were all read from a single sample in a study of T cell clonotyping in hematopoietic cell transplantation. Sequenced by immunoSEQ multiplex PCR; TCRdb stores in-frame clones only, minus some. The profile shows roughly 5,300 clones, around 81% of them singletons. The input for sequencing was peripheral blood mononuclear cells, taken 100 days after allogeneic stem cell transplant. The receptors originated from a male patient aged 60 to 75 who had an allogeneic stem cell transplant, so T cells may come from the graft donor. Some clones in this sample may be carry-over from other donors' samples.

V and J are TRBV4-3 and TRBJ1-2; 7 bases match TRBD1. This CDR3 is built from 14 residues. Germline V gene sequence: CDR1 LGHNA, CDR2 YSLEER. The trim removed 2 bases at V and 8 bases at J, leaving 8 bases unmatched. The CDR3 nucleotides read TGCGCCAGCAGCCAACTACAGGGGATAGGGGGCTACACCTTC. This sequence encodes CASSQLQGIGGYTF.

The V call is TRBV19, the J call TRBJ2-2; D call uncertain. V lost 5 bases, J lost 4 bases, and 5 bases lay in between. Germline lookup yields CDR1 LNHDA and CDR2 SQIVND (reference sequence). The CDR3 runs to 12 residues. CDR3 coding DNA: TGTGCCAGTAGTTTCCCCACCGGGGAGCTGTTTTTT. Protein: CASSFPTGELFF.

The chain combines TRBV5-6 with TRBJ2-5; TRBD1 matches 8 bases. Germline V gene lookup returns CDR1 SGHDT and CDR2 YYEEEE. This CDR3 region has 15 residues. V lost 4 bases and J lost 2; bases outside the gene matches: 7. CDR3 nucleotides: TGTGCCAGCAGCGCACTACGACAGGGGCAAGAGACCCAGTACTTC. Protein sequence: CASSALRQGQETQYF.

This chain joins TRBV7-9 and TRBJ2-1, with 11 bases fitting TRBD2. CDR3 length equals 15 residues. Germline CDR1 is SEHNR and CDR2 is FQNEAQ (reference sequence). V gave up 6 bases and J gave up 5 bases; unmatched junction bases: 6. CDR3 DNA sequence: TGTGCCAGCAGGCCACTAGCGGGAGAGGACAATGAGCAGTTCTTC. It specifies CASRPLAGEDNEQFF.

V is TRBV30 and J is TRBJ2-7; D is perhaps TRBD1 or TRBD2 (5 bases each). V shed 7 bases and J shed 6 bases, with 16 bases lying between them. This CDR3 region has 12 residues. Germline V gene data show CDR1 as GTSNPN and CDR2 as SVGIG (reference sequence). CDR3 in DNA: TGTGCCTTGTTCGGGGACGGCGGCGAGCAGTACTTC. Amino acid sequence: CALFGDGGEQYF.

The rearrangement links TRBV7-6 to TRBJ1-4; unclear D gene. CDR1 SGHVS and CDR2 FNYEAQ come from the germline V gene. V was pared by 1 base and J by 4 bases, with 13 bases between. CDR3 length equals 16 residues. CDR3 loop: CASSLERQLNNEKLFF. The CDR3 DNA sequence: TGTGCCAGCAGCTTAGAACGGCAGTTGAATAATGAAAAACTGTTTTTT. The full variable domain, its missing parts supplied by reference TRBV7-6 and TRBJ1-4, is GAGVSQSPRYKVTKRGQDVALRCDPISGHVSLYWYRQALGQGPEFLTYFNYEAQQDKSGLPNDRFSAERPEGSISTLTIQRTEQRDSAMYRCASSLERQLNNEKLFFGSGTQLSVL.

CDR3 loop: CATARARNSEKLFF. The CDR3, as DNA: TGTGCCACCGCCCGGGCTAGAAACTCTGAAAAACTGTTTTTT. The chain is built from TRBV19 and TRBJ1-4; unclear D gene. The CDR3 sequence is 14 residues long. Germline values: CDR1 LNHDA, CDR2 SQIVND (reference sequence). The ends were cut back, 10 bases at V and 7 bases at J, with 19 bases in the middle.

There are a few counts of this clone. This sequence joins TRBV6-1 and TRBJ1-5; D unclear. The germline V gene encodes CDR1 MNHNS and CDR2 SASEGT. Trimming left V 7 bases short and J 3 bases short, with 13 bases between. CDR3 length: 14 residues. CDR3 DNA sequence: TGTGCCAGCACTGCCATCGGACCCAATCAGCCCCAGCATTTT. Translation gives CASTAIGPNQPQHF.

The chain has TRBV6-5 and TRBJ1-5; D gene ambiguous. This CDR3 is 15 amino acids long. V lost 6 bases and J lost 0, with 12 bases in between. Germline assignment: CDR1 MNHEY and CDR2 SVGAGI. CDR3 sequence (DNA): TGTGCCAGCAGATCGACCGGCTATAGCAATCAGCCCCAGCATTTT. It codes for CASRSTGYSNQPQHF.

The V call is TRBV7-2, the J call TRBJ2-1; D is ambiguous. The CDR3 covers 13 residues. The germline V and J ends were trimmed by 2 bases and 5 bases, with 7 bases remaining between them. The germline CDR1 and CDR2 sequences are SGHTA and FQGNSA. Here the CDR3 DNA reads TGTGCCAGCAGCTTAATGGGGAACAATGAGCAGTTCTTC. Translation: CASSLMGNNEQFF.

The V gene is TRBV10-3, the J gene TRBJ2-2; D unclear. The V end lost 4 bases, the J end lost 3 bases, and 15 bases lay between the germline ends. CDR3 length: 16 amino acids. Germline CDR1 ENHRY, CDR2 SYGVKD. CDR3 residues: CAISGTEAIHTGELFF. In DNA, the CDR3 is TGTGCCATCAGTGGGACCGAGGCGATCCACACCGGGGAGCTGTTTTTT.

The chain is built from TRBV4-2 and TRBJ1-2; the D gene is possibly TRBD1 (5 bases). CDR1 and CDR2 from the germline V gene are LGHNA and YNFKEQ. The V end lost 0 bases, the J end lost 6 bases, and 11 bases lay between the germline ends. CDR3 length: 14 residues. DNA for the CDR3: TGTGCCAGCAGCCAAGATAGGGGCGGGGATGGCTACACCTTC. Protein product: CASSQDRGGDGYTF.

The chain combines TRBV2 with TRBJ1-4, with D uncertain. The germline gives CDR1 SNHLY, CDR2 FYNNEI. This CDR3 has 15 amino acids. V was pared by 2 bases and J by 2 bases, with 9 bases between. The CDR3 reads CASSEFGGTNEKLFF. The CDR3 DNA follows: TGTGCCAGCAGTGAATTTGGTGGCACTAATGAAAAACTGTTTTTT.

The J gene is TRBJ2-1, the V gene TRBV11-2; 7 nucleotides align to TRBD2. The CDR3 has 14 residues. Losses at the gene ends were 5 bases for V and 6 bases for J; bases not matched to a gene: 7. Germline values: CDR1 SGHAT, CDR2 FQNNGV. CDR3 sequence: CASSPRGVINEQFF. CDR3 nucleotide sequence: TGTGCCAGCAGCCCACGGGGGGTTATCAATGAGCAGTTCTTC.

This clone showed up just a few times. This CDR3 is CASSLDRTNTEAFF. For the CDR3, the DNA is TGTGCCAGTAGCTTGGACAGGACGAACACTGAAGCTTTCTTT. The gene calls are TRBV19 and TRBJ1-1, with 7 bases that match TRBD1. Unmatched junction bases numbered 5, after V lost 6 bases and J lost 1 base. Germline-derived CDR1 and CDR2 are LNHDA and SQIVND (reference sequence). The CDR3 consists of 14 residues. Full variable domain (remainder filled in from reference TRBV19 and TRBJ1-1): DGGITQSPKYLFRKEGQNVTLSCEQNLNHDAMYWYRQDPGQGLRLIYYSQIVNDFQKGDIAEGYSVSREKKESFPLTVTSAQKNPTAFYLCASSLDRTNTEAFFGQGTRLTVV.

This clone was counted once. CDR3 DNA: TGTGCCAGCAGTGAATGGGAGCCAGGCGGGGTAGACTTTACGCAGTATTTT. Translating it yields CASSEWEPGGVDFTQYF. The rearrangement uses TRBV6-1 and TRBJ2-3; D may be TRBD2 (6 bases). CDR3 length: 17 residues. Deletions cut 2 bases from V and 8 bases from J, with 23 bases between. The germline V gene has CDR1 MNHNS and CDR2 SASEGT.

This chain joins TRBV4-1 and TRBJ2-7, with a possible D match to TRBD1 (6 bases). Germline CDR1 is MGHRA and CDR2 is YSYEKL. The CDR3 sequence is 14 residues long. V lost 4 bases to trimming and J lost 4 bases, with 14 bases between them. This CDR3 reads CASSLDRTAYEQYF. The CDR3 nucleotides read TGCGCCAGCAGCCTTGACCGGACAGCTTACGAGCAGTACTTC.

The CDR3 region is CAWELAGGRGDTQYF. Written as DNA, the CDR3 is TGTGCCTGGGAACTAGCGGGAGGGAGGGGAGATACGCAGTATTTT. The chain uses TRBV30 and TRBJ2-3; the match to TRBD2 covers 13 bases. The CDR3 runs to 15 residues. CDR1 is GTSNPN and CDR2 is SVGIG in the germline V gene (reference sequence). With V trimmed by 5 bases and J by 5 bases, 7 bases remained unmatched.

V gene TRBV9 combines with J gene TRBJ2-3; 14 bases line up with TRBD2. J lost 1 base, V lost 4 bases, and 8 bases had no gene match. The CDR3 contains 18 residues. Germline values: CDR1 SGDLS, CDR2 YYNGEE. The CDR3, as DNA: TGTGCCAGCAGCATGGGACTAGCGGGAGACACGGGCACAGATACGCAGTATTTT. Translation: CASSMGLAGDTGTDTQYF.

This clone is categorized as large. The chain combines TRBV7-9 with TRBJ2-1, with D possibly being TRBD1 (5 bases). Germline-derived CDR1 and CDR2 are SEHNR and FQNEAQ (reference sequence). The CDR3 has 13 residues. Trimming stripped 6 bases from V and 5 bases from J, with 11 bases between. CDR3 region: CASSSTEHNEQFF. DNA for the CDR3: TGTGCCAGCAGTTCGACAGAACACAATGAGCAGTTCTTC.

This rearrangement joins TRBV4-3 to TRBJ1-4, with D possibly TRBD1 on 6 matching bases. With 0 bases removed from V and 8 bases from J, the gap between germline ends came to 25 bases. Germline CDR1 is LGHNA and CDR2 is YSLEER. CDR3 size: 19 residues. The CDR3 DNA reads TGCGCCAGCAGCCAAGACCCCAGGGGTGGGGTTGGAGTCGGGGAAAAACTGTTTTTT. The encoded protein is CASSQDPRGGVGVGEKLFF.

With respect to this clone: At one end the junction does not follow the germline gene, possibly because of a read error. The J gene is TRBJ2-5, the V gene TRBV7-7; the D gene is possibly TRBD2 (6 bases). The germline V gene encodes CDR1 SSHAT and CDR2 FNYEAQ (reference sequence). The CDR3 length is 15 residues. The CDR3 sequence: CASSLNTQRGETQYF. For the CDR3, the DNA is TGTGCTAGCAGCTTAAATACCCAACGGGGGGAGACCCAGTACTTC.

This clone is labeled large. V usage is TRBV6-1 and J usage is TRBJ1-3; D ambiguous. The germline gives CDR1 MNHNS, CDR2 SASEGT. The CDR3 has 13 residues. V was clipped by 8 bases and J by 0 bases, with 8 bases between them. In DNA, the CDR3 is TGTGCCAGCCAGGCTAGCTCTGGAAACACCATATATTTT. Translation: CASQASSGNTIYF.

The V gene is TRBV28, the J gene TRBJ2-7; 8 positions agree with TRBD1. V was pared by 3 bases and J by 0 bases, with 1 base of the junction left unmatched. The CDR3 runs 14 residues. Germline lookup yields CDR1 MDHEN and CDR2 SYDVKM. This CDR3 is CASSLTGVSYEQYF. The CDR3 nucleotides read TGTGCCAGCAGTTTGACAGGGGTCTCCTACGAGCAGTACTTC. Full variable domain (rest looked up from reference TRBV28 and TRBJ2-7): DVKVTQSSRYLVKRTGEKVFLECVQDMDHENMFWYRQDPGLGLRLIYFSYDVKMKEKGDIPEGYSVSREKKERFSLILESASTNQTSMYLCASSLTGVSYEQYFGPGTRLTVT.

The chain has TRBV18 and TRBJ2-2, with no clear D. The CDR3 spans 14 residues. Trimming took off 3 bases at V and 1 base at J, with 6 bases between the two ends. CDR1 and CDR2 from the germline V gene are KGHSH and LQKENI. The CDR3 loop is CASSPGQNTGELFF. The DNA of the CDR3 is TGTGCCAGCTCACCGGGTCAGAACACCGGGGAGCTGTTTTTT.